Listed here are 7 T cell receptor beta chains from one sample, sequenced in a study of blood T cell repertoires in COVID-19. Sequencing was performed with immunoSEQ multiplex PCR; in TCRdb, only in-frame clones are kept and a portion is missing. The sample holds 300,000 to 350,000 clones, about nine tenths seen once. The sample consisted of peripheral blood. The receptors stem from an older woman with COVID-19, enrolled during active disease.

This chain connects TRBV7-2 to TRBJ2-4; D ambiguous. The V end lost 1 base, the J end lost 2 bases, and 9 bases lay between the germline ends. Germline CDR1 reads SGHTA; CDR2 reads FQGNSA. The CDR3 covers 15 residues. The CDR3 sequence: CASSLVRGSKNIQYF. The CDR3 nucleotides are TGTGCCAGCAGCTTAGTAAGAGGATCCAAAAACATTCAGTACTTC.

In its sample, this clone was seen once. The rearrangement links TRBV3-1 (or the pseudogene TRBV3-2) to TRBJ1-1; 7 bases fit TRBD1. This CDR3 region has 14 residues. Per germline, CDR1 LGHDT and CDR2 YNNKEL (reference sequence). J was trimmed by 3 bases and V by 2 bases; bases with no gene match: 3. CDR3 residues: CASSQPTGDTEAFF. The DNA of the CDR3 is TGTGCCAGCAGCCAACCCACAGGGGACACTGAAGCTTTCTTT.

CDR3 in amino acids: CASSLGSVETQYF. Here the CDR3 DNA reads TGTGCCAGCAGCTTAGGCTCGGTGGAGACCCAGTACTTC. J is TRBJ2-5 and V is TRBV7-2, with D uncertain. V lost 1 base to trimming and J lost 5 bases, with 8 bases between them. Germline CDR1 is SGHTA and CDR2 is FQGNSA. The CDR3 has 13 amino acids. The complete variable domain, with remaining parts taken from reference TRBV7-2 and TRBJ2-5, reads GAGVSQSPSNKVTEKGKDVELRCDPISGHTALYWYRQSLGQGLEFLIYFQGNSAPDKSGLPSDRFSAERTGGSVSTLTIQRTQQEDSAVYLCASSLGSVETQYFGPGTRLLVL.

This rearrangement joins TRBV5-1 to TRBJ2-3; D perhaps matches TRBD2 (6 bases). CDR3 length: 18 residues. With 2 bases removed from V and 6 bases from J, the gap between germline ends came to 25 bases. The V gene's germline CDR1 is SGHRS and CDR2 YFSETQ. CDR3 region: CASSFPSTGTSTSDTQYF. The CDR3 DNA reads as TGCGCCAGCAGCTTCCCGTCGACCGGGACTTCTACCTCCGATACGCAGTATTTT.

The V call is TRBV7-9, the J call TRBJ1-2; 9 bases agree with TRBD1. The CDR3 consists of 16 residues. The V gene end was trimmed by 4 bases and the J gene end by 7 bases; junction bases not matched to a gene: 13. The V gene's germline CDR1 is SEHNR and CDR2 FQNEAQ (reference sequence). CDR3 loop: CASSWRGDRANSGYTF. Written as DNA, the CDR3 is TGTGCCAGCAGCTGGCGGGGGGACAGGGCGAATTCTGGCTACACCTTC.

The chain couples TRBV14 to TRBJ2-7; the D gene is possibly TRBD2 (5 bases). Germline V gene sequence: CDR1 SGHDN, CDR2 FVKESK. There are 15 residues in the CDR3. Trimming took 2 bases from V and 2 from J, leaving 13 bases between them. The CDR3 loop reads CASSQPYEGTYEQYF. The CDR3 DNA reads TGTGCCAGCAGCCAACCCTACGAGGGAACCTACGAGCAGTACTTC.

The table lists this clone with a count of one. V is TRBV18 and J is TRBJ1-6; 7 bases align to TRBD1. Looked up from germline, CDR1 is KGHSH and CDR2 is LQKENI. CDR3 length equals 15 residues. Trimming cost V 2 bases and J 7 bases; bases outside gene matches: 5. In DNA, the CDR3 is TGTGCCAGCTCACCAGACAGGGAAGGCAATTCACCCCTCCACTTT. As protein: CASSPDREGNSPLHF.